A selection of T cell receptor beta chains follows, all from one sample in a study of T cells after yellow fever vaccination. TCRdb reanalysed the 5' RACE reads using MiXCR and keeps one entry per CDR3 protein. Of about 130,000 distinct CDR3 sequences listed, under 9% are singletons. The specimen was CD8+ T cells sorted from PBMCs, collected on the day of the yellow fever booster vaccination. The receptors shown here come from a man aged 18 to 29 who received the YFV17D yellow fever vaccine. The CDR3 runs from the conserved cysteine through the conserved F or W. A D gene is named only where the DNA matches it firmly. Clone sizes are given selectively: once, few, many, or a class where the clone is expanded.

V	size	J	length	D	DNA	CDR3
TRBV7-8	few	TRBJ2-5	15	TRBD1	TGTGCCAGCAGCTCCCCACAGGGGGTGGAAGAGACCCAGTACTTC	CASSSPQGVEETQYF
TRBV5-1	-	TRBJ2-6	17	-	TGCGCCAGCAGCTTGGCGTCGGTTAGCTCTGGGGCCAACGTCCTGACTTTC	CASSLASVSSGANVLTF
TRBV6-2/TRBV6-3	-	TRBJ1-2	16	-	TGTGCCAGCACCCATCGACTGGCGGCAGAATACTATGGCTACACCTTC	CASTHRLAAEYYGYTF
TRBV15	few	TRBJ1-5	12	-	TGTGCCACCAGCAACATCAATCAGCCCCAGCATTTT	CATSNINQPQHF
TRBV13	few	TRBJ1-1	13	-	TGTGCCAGCAGCTCCACGGGGGAGATTGAAGCTTTCTTT	CASSSTGEIEAFF
TRBV6-5	-	TRBJ1-5	14	-	TGTGCCAGCAGCCCACAAACAGAAATTCAGCCCCAGCATTTT	CASSPQTEIQPQHF
TRBV5-6	few	TRBJ2-5	14	-	TGTGCCAGCAGCTTTTCTGCAGGGAGAGAGACCCAGTACTTC	CASSFSAGRETQYF
TRBV6-6	few	TRBJ1-1	15	-	TGTGCCAGCAGTTCGCTGACAGTCGGAGGTACTGAAGCTTTCTTT	CASSSLTVGGTEAFF
TRBV7-2	-	TRBJ2-1	17	TRBD1	TGTGCCAGCAGCTTCCACAGGGGCGGTAACTCCTACAATGAGCAGTTCTTC	CASSFHRGGNSYNEQFF
TRBV28	many	TRBJ2-7	15	-	TGTGCCAGCACCGAAGACGTTCGCTCTACCTACGAGCAGTACTTC	CASTEDVRSTYEQYF
TRBV7-8	few	TRBJ2-3	16	TRBD2	TGTGCCAGCAGCCGCATTGGCGGGGGGAGCACAGATACGCAGTATTTT	CASSRIGGGSTDTQYF
TRBV19	few	TRBJ2-2	17	-	TGTGCCAGTAGTATATTAGGGGAAACACGATACACCGGGGAGCTGTTTTTT	CASSILGETRYTGELFF
TRBV4-1	few	TRBJ1-5	15	-	TGCGCCAGCAGCCAGGAGACAGCGACTAATCAGCCCCAGCATTTT	CASSQETATNQPQHF
TRBV20-1	-	TRBJ2-3	17	TRBD2	TGCAGTGCATCGACTAGCACAGATTTGACTAGCACAGATACGCAGTATTTT	CSASTSTDLTSTDTQYF
TRBV6-5	many	TRBJ2-7	14	-	TGTGCCAGCAGTTACAGGGTTCCTTCCTACGAGCAGTACTTC	CASSYRVPSYEQYF
TRBV12-3/TRBV12-4	-	TRBJ1-2	19	-	TGTGCCAGCAGCCTTTTCCCTGGATCCGTCGAGCCCCTTAACTATGGCTACACCTTC	CASSLFPGSVEPLNYGYTF
TRBV29-1	many	TRBJ1-4	12	-	TGCAGCGCTCAGGTTTCTAATGAAAAACTGTTTTTT	CSAQVSNEKLFF
TRBV13	-	TRBJ1-6	15	TRBD1	TGTGCCAGCAGCACCAGACAGGGTAGGAATTCACCCCTCCACTTT	CASSTRQGRNSPLHF
TRBV2	-	TRBJ2-2	15	-	TGTGCCAGCACCCTCACAACAGGGTTTGCCGGGGAGCTGTTTTTT	CASTLTTGFAGELFF
TRBV12-3/TRBV12-4	few	TRBJ2-2	12	-	TGTGCCAGCAGGCTTGGCGCCGGGGAGCTGTTTTTT	CASRLGAGELFF
TRBV4-3	many	TRBJ1-1	12	-	TGCGCCAGCAGCCAAAGGGGGACTGAAGCTTTCTTT	CASSQRGTEAFF